This T cell receptor beta chain is from a study of blood T cell repertoires in COVID-19. Background on the study: PBMCs, B-cell-depleted T cells, or T cells provided the cDNA or gDNA that made up the material.

The CDR3 totals 13 residues. Germline lookup yields CDR1 MNHEY and CDR2 SVGAGI. In the source study's methods: Counts of nucleated cells, estimated from reference gene primer amplification, were obtained. Profiled with immunoSEQ multiplex PCR; TCRdb holds only in-frame clones, not every one. The V and J calls and clone size are taken from that table; D and trimming were inferred from the DNA. The sample comprises approximately 180,000 clones, about 78% of which are singletons, and approximately 15% rests with the top ten. To note about this clone: Germline and junction disagree at one end, which may indicate a read error.

The sequencing input was PBMCs or T cells enriched from blood (not recorded which). This receptor was taken from a woman in her forties or fifties who had recovered from COVID-19. The J gene is TRBJ1-1, the V gene TRBV6-5; the D gene is possibly TRBD1 (5 bases). The CDR3 DNA sequence: TGTGCCAGCAGTTACTCTCGGGGGACGTCCGGAGTCTTT. Its protein product is CASSYSRGTSGVF.